This T cell receptor beta chain was obtained from a study of PD-1 blockade in mismatch repair-deficient tumors (dated by TCRdb to between 2016 and 2019). About the investigation overall: The trial enrolled just over 85 consecutive patients with 12 mismatch repair-deficient cancer types between late 2013 and late 2016, all previously treated and progressing. Tumor-associated T cell clones were tracked in the peripheral blood of patients responding to PD-1 blockade by deep sequencing of TCR CDR3 regions.

Study-level results and caveats: Tumor-resident clones, often undetectable in blood before treatment, expanded rapidly after pembrolizumab and then contracted, generally before radiologic responses.

Comment on this clone: The antigen this receptor binds is unknown. No clone much larger than this one lies a single base away; base qualities are absent.

Sample time point, as interpreted from the label and publication: peripheral blood before pembrolizumab. For every enrolled patient, mismatch repair deficiency was confirmed by either polymerase chain reaction or immunohistochemistry. TCR sequencing was carried out for a few patients who responded to pembrolizumab therapy. Pembrolizumab PD-1 blockade was prospectively tested in advanced mismatch repair-deficient cancers, regardless of tissue of origin, in the phase II trial. Peripheral blood T cell samples were collected serially, before PD-1 blockade began and at several time points afterward. Blood sampling time points were reported as weeks after the first dose of pembrolizumab. The library was prepared using the immunoSEQ multiplex PCR assay. In its TCRdb copy, this immuneACCESS table keeps in-frame sequences only and misses some clones. Where compared with another copy, unresolved V genes explain less than half of these, and the others have no known cause. The sample table records fewer than 60,000 clones; 70% to 85% of these occur just once. Jointly, the top ten make up 2.5% to 4% of the sample.

The junction carries 9 bases between V and J, which are trimmed by 4 bases and 0 bases respectively. From its cysteine to its phenylalanine, the CDR3 spans 14 amino acids. Only the CDR3 DNA is retained, 42 bases long and in frame from the first base. CDR1 and CDR2 are read off the germline V gene as MNHNS and SASEGT. The receptor was derived from an adult with mismatch repair-deficient cancer. In this chain, TRBV6-1 is recombined with TRBJ1-1, with no confident D gene call. This material consisted of PBMCs, taken before pembrolizumab treatment. The CDR3 in this case is CASSARNMNTEAFF. The sequenced DNA is TGTGCCAGCAGTGCCAGGAACATGAACACTGAAGCTTTCTTT.